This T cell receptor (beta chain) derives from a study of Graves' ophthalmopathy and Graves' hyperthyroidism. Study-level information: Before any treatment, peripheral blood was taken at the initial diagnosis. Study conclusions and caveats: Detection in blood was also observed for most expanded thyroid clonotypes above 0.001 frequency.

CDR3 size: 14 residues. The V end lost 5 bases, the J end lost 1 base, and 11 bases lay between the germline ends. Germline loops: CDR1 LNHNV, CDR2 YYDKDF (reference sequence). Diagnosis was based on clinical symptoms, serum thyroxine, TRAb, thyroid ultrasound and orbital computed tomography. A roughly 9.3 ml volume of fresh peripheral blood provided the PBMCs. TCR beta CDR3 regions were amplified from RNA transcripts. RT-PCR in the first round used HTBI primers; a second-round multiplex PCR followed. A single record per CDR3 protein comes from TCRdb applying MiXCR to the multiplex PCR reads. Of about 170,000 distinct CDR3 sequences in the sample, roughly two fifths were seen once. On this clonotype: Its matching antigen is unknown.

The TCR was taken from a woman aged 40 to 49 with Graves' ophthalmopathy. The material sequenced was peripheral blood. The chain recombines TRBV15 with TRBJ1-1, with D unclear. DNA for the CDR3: TGTGCCACCAGCCGCGGAGCGAGGAACACTGAAGCTTTCTTT. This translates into CATSRGARNTEAFF.